The 21 T cell receptor beta chains below come from one sample, sequenced in a study of blood T cell repertoires in COVID-19. The data were produced by immunoSEQ multiplex PCR, yet TCRdb's version contains in-frame clones alone and is incomplete. The sample contains 55,000 to 80,000 clones, 88% of which appear only once. The sequenced sample was peripheral blood. The receptor source for this set is a man aged 45-65 years with acute or convalescent COVID-19.

This clone is a singleton in its sample. V and J are TRBV12-5 and TRBJ2-7; 7 bases line up with TRBD1. Germline assignment: CDR1 LGHNT and CDR2 FRNRAP. This CDR3 is built from 15 residues. V shed 1 base and J 5 bases; nucleotides not matched to a gene: 8. The CDR3 region is CASGLGHRGRDEQYF. The CDR3 DNA follows: TGTGCTAGTGGTTTGGGACACAGGGGTCGGGACGAGCAGTACTTC.

The sample holds a few counts of this clone. The rearrangement joins TRBV5-4 to TRBJ1-1; 10 nucleotides agree with TRBD1. V lost 0 bases and J lost 5; bases outside the gene matches: 7. CDR1 SGHNT and CDR2 YYREEE come from the germline V gene (reference sequence). There are 16 residues in the CDR3. The CDR3 DNA follows: TGTGCCAGCAGCTTGGTAGGTGGGACAGGGGTTACTGAAGCTTTCTTT. Its translation: CASSLVGGTGVTEAFF. The whole variable domain, remainder taken from reference TRBV5-4 and TRBJ1-1, is ETGVTQSPTHLIKTRGQQVTLRCSSQSGHNTVSWYQQALGQGPQFIFQYYREEENGRGNFPPRFSGLQFPNYSSELNVNALELDDSALYLCASSLVGGTGVTEAFFGQGTRLTVV.

This clone was seen a handful of times. The V and J genes are TRBV29-1 and TRBJ2-3; D perhaps matches TRBD2 (6 bases). The CDR3 has 15 residues. V dropped 0 bases and J dropped 6 bases, with 16 bases sitting between them. Germline CDR1 is SQVTM and CDR2 is ANQGSEA. CDR3 nucleotides: TGCAGCGTTGAAGATGCAGCGGGCGGCCTTGATACGCAGTATTTT. It yields the protein CSVEDAAGGLDTQYF.

This clone was recorded once. CDR3 in amino acids: CASTTQDSGELFF. In DNA, the CDR3 is TGTGCCAGCACCACTCAGGACAGCGGGGAGCTGTTTTTT. V usage is TRBV5-4 and J usage is TRBJ2-2; possibly TRBD1 for D (6 bases). The CDR3 covers 13 residues. Per germline, CDR1 SGHNT and CDR2 YYREEE (reference sequence). V dropped 6 bases and J dropped 7 bases, with 13 bases sitting between them.

This CDR3 reads CASKGGALPNEQFF. DNA of the CDR3: TGTGCCAGCAAAGGGGGGGCTCTGCCCAATGAGCAGTTCTTC. V gene TRBV2 combines with J gene TRBJ2-1; possible D gene TRBD2, 7 bases. The CDR3 loop spans 14 amino acids. The V gene lost 7 bases and the J gene lost 6 bases, with 16 bases spanning the gap. CDR1 SNHLY and CDR2 FYNNEI come from the germline V gene.

J is TRBJ2-3 and V is TRBV19; weak D call: TRBD1 (7 bases). Per germline, CDR1 LNHDA and CDR2 SQIVND (reference sequence). This CDR3 region has 14 residues. Trimming cost V 6 bases and J 6 bases, with 16 bases left between them. CDR3 coding DNA: TGTGCCAGTAGACCCCAGGGGGGCGTGGATACGCAGTATTTT. As protein: CASRPQGGVDTQYF.

The rearrangement joins TRBV18 to TRBJ1-3; D call uncertain. The V gene's germline CDR1 is KGHSH and CDR2 LQKENI. The CDR3 runs 15 residues. V was trimmed by 4 bases and J by 0 bases, leaving 10 bases between them. CDR3 region: CASSHEGHSGNTIYF. The CDR3 nucleotides are TGTGCCAGCTCACATGAGGGCCACTCTGGAAACACCATATATTTT.

The gene calls are TRBV19 and TRBJ2-5; 8 bases fit TRBD2. Looked up from germline, CDR1 is LNHDA and CDR2 is SQIVND (reference sequence). CDR3 length equals 16 residues. J was trimmed by 2 bases and V by 3 bases; bases with no gene match: 8. The CDR3 DNA sequence: TGTGCCAGTAGTATCAAGACTAGCGCAAAACAAGAGACCCAGTACTTC. Its translation is CASSIKTSAKQETQYF.

This clone was detected only a few times. The chain uses TRBV7-6 and TRBJ1-3; a weak D match, TRBD1 (5 bases). Deletions cut 4 bases from V and 2 bases from J, with 12 bases between. There are 15 residues in the CDR3. Per germline, CDR1 SGHVS and CDR2 FNYEAQ. The CDR3 DNA sequence: TGTGCCAGCAGCTCAGACAGTCAACCTGGAAACACCATATATTTT. Translated: CASSSDSQPGNTIYF.

The rearrangement joins TRBV18 to TRBJ2-3, with D perhaps TRBD2 (6 bases). Per the germline V gene, CDR1 is KGHSH and CDR2 is LQKENI. The CDR3 sequence is 14 residues long. Trimming left V 0 bases short and J 6 bases short, with 10 bases between. The CDR3 protein is CASSPPGRRDTQYF. The CDR3 coding sequence is TGTGCCAGCTCACCACCGGGGAGGAGGGATACGCAGTATTTT.

The J gene is TRBJ2-3, the V gene TRBV7-3; TRBD2 matches at 8 bases. The germline gives CDR1 SGHTA, CDR2 FQGTGA. The junction had 10 bases not matched to a gene; V was cut back by 1 base and J by 4 bases. The CDR3 extends over 17 amino acids. The CDR3 DNA sequence: TGTGCCAGCAGCTTAAATCGAGGCGGGGGGCCCCCAGATACGCAGTATTTT. Translated: CASSLNRGGGPPDTQYF.

The rearrangement uses TRBV13 and TRBJ2-7; D is uncertain. The germline gives CDR1 PRHDT, CDR2 FYEKMQ (reference sequence). V dropped 5 bases and J dropped 0 bases, with 11 bases sitting between them. This CDR3 has 14 residues. The CDR3 DNA is TGTGCCAGCAGCCCCCCGGGTCTCTCCTACGAGCAGTACTTC. This encodes CASSPPGLSYEQYF.

The rearrangement joins TRBV28 to TRBJ1-4; unclear D gene. The CDR3 is 13 amino acids. Germline V gene lookup returns CDR1 MDHEN and CDR2 SYDVKM. Trimming took 3 bases from V and 8 from J, leaving 10 bases between them. The CDR3 region has the DNA TGTGCCAGCAGTTTGGGCCGTCGAGAAAAACTGTTTTTT. Its translation: CASSLGRREKLFF. Using reference TRBV28 and TRBJ1-4 for the parts outside the CDR3, the full variable domain is DVKVTQSSRYLVKRTGEKVFLECVQDMDHENMFWYRQDPGLGLRLIYFSYDVKMKEKGDIPEGYSVSREKKERFSLILESASTNQTSMYLCASSLGRREKLFFGSGTQLSVL.

This clone was picked up a small number of times. V gene TRBV9 combines with J gene TRBJ1-3, with D unresolved. The V end lost 1 base, the J end lost 0 bases, and 8 bases lay between the germline ends. This CDR3 is built from 15 residues. Germline CDR1 is SGDLS and CDR2 is YYNGEE. Written as DNA, the CDR3 is TGTGCCAGCAGCGTATCGGTCTCCTCTGGAAACACCATATATTTT. The encoded protein is CASSVSVSSGNTIYF.

The chain employs TRBV6-1 and TRBJ1-4, with unresolved D. Trimming took off 2 bases at V and 9 bases at J, with 13 bases between the two ends. The CDR3 contains 14 residues. From germline, CDR1 is MNHNS and CDR2 SASEGT. The CDR3 nucleotides read TGTGCCAGCAGTGAATATGGTCTTGAGAAAAAACTGTTTTTT. Protein product: CASSEYGLEKKLFF.

CDR3 amino acids: CASRPGGNQPQHF. DNA of the CDR3: TGTGCCAGCAGGCCCGGGGGCAATCAGCCCCAGCATTTT. The genes are TRBV2 and TRBJ1-5; D is uncertain. This CDR3 is 13 amino acids long. V shed 6 bases and J shed 2 bases, with 8 bases lying between them. The V gene's germline CDR1 is SNHLY and CDR2 FYNNEI.

J is TRBJ2-3 and V is TRBV5-1, with TRBD1 matching over 10 bases. Germline values: CDR1 SGHRS, CDR2 YFSETQ. This CDR3 has 13 residues. V gave up 9 bases and J gave up 1 base; unmatched junction bases: 2. The CDR3 protein is CATGTGGTDTQYF. The CDR3 DNA reads TGCGCCACCGGGACAGGGGGCACAGATACGCAGTATTTT.

The sample holds a few counts of this clone. This chain joins TRBV28 and TRBJ1-6; maybe TRBD1 (5 bases). Trimming stripped 6 bases from V and 11 bases from J, with 11 bases between. The CDR3 runs to 12 residues. Germline CDR1 reads MDHEN; CDR2 reads SYDVKM. CDR3 nucleotides: TGTGCCAGCAGCAGCGGGGGGGCACCCCTCCACTTT. This encodes CASSSGGAPLHF.

This chain connects TRBV4-1 to TRBJ1-3, with D maybe TRBD1 (6 bases). Between the trimmed V and J ends, which lost 5 bases and 0 bases, there was a span of 11 bases. The CDR3 runs to 15 residues. Germline V lookup: CDR1 MGHRA, CDR2 YSYEKL. For the CDR3, the DNA is TGCGCCAGCAGCAAGGGGGTGACCTCTGGAAACACCATATATTTT. Encoded protein: CASSKGVTSGNTIYF.

This clone was detected only once. The V call is TRBV27, the J call TRBJ1-6; weak D call: TRBD1 (5 bases). The CDR3 has 14 residues. Germline values: CDR1 MNHEY, CDR2 SMNVEV (reference sequence). Deletions cut 7 bases from V and 4 bases from J, with 11 bases between. CDR3 loop: CASTRTPYNSPLHF. CDR3 DNA: TGTGCCAGCACCCGGACACCTTATAATTCACCCCTCCACTTT.

The gene calls are TRBV5-6 and TRBJ1-6; D ambiguous. CDR3 length: 14 residues. Germline CDR1 reads SGHDT; CDR2 reads YYEEEE. Trimming removed 2 bases at V and 7 bases at J, with 10 bases between. DNA for the CDR3: TGTGCCAGCAGCTTTTCCGGCGGGAATTCACCCCTCCACTTT. Translation gives CASSFSGGNSPLHF.